The present TCR beta chain was sequenced within a study of cytomegalovirus exposure and HLA in healthy donors. The primer mix had 60 Vbeta and 13 Jbeta primers. The protocol was immunoSEQ multiplex PCR, while the TCRdb copy is restricted to in-frame clones and leaves out a portion. The repertoire includes approximately 150,000 clones, around 79% of them detected once, and 2% to 2.5% sits in the top ten. Germline CDR1 LGHNA, CDR2 YSLEER. Between the trimmed V and J ends, which lost 1 base and 0 bases, there was a span of 19 bases. This CDR3 has 19 amino acids. The sequenced sample consisted of PBMCs. The sequence was collected from a man in his forties in good health and CMV-seronegative. The genes are TRBV4-3 and TRBJ2-1, with a weak D call TRBD2 (7 bases). The CDR3 here is CASSQVVGGRFSSYNEQFF. In DNA, the CDR3 is TGCGCCAGCAGCCAAGTTGTCGGGGGGCGGTTTAGCTCCTACAATGAGCAGTTCTTC.